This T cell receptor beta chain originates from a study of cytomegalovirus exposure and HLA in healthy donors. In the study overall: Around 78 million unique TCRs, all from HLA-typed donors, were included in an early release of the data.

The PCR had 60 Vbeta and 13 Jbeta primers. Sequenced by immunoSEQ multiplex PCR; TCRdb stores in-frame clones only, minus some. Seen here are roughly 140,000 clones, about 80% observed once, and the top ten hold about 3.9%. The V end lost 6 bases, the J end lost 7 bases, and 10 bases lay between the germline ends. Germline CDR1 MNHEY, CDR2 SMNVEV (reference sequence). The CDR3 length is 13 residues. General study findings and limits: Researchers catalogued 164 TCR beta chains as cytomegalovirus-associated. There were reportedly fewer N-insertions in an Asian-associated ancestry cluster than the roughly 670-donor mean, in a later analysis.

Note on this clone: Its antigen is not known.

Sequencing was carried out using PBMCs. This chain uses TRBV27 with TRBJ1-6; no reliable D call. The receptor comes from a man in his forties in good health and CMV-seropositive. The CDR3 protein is CASSIEQNSPLHF. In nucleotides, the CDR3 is TGTGCCAGCAGCATCGAACAGAATTCACCCCTCCACTTT.